Below are 4 T cell receptor beta chains sequenced from a single sample in a study of T cell responses to AZD1222 COVID-19 vaccine. Produced via immunoSEQ multiplex PCR; TCRdb's table is partial and in-frame only. The sample holds 95,000 to 120,000 clones; approximately 90% are singletons and the top ten take almost 6.5%. The source was peripheral blood, collected 28 days after the second AZD1222 dose. All receptors come from an adult who received the AZD1222 COVID-19 vaccine.

V and J are TRBV19 and TRBJ2-2; weak D call: TRBD2 (6 bases). Germline assignment: CDR1 LNHDA and CDR2 SQIVND (reference sequence). This CDR3 spans 15 amino acids. V lost 7 bases, J lost 1 base, and 13 bases lay in between. The CDR3 DNA sequence: TGTGCCAGTATAGATCAGGGAGGGAACACCGGGGAGCTGTTTTTT. It encodes CASIDQGGNTGELFF.

This clone was seen a single time. The chain uses TRBV27 and TRBJ2-7; D possibly corresponds to TRBD1 (7 bases). CDR3 length: 13 amino acids. Germline V gives CDR1 MNHEY, CDR2 SMNVEV (reference sequence). V was trimmed by 5 bases and J by 5 bases, leaving 13 bases between them. CDR3 DNA sequence: TGTGCCAGCAGTCGACAGGGAGGCCACGAGCAGTACTTC. Translated: CASSRQGGHEQYF.

This chain uses TRBV11-2 with TRBJ1-4, with 9 nucleotides matching TRBD1. Germline CDR1 is SGHAT and CDR2 is FQNNGV. The junction had 6 bases not matched to a gene; V was cut back by 6 bases and J by 7 bases. The CDR3 runs 14 residues. CDR3 loop: CASSQDRGGEKLFF. The CDR3 DNA reads TGTGCCAGCAGTCAGGACAGGGGAGGTGAAAAACTGTTTTTT.

The CDR3 sequence is CASSLGQGRTGELFF. CDR3 DNA: TGTGCCAGCAGCTTAGGTCAAGGGCGCACCGGGGAGCTGTTTTTT. The chain combines TRBV11-1 with TRBJ2-2; D is ambiguous. Trimming took off 1 base at V and 4 bases at J, with 10 bases between the two ends. Germline V CDR1 and CDR2: SGHAT, FQDESV (reference sequence). The CDR3 sequence is 15 residues long.